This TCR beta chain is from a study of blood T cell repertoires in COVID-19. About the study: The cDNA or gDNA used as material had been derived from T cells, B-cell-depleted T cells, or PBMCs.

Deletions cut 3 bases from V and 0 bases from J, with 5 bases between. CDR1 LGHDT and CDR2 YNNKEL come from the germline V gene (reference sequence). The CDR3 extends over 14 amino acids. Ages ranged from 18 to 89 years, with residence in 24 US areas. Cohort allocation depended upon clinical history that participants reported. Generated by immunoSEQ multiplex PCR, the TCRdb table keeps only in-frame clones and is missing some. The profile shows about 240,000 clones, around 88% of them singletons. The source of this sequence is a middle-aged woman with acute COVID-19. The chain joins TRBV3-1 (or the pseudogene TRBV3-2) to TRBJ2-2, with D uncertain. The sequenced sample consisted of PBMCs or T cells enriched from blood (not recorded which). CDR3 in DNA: TGTGCCAGCAGCCAGGGCTCGAACACCGGGGAGCTGTTTTTT. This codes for CASSQGSNTGELFF.